A single sample is the source of the 8 T cell receptor beta chains below, sequenced in a study of brain metastases from non-small cell lung cancer. Repertoires were generated with immunoSEQ multiplex PCR, while TCRdb's copy carries only in-frame clones and drops some. The sample consists of thousands of clones, under 85% of them appearing once. Material for sequencing was primary lung tumor tissue. These receptors came from a donor at least 40 years old with non-small cell lung cancer.

This clone was detected only a few times. V and J are TRBV6-5 and TRBJ1-2; tentatively, D is TRBD1 (5 bases). From germline, CDR1 is MNHEY and CDR2 SVGAGI. Trimming removed 0 bases from V and 3 bases from J, with 11 bases in between. The CDR3 covers 15 residues. Written as DNA, the CDR3 is TGTGCCAGCAGTTACTCGTGGGGGGTTTACTATGGCTACACCTTC. This translates into CASSYSWGVYYGYTF.

V and J are TRBV30 and TRBJ2-1; D is unresolved. Trimming left V 6 bases short and J 5 bases short, with 8 bases between. Germline V gene lookup returns CDR1 GTSNPN and CDR2 SVGIG (reference sequence). The CDR3 consists of 11 residues. CDR3 amino acids: CACVQDNEQFF. CDR3 bases: TGTGCCTGTGTTCAAGACAATGAGCAGTTCTTC.

Sample share makes this clone large. The chain joins TRBV7-8 to TRBJ1-4, with D uncertain. Looked up from germline, CDR1 is SGHVS and CDR2 is FQNEAQ. Trimming stripped 2 bases from V and 6 bases from J, with 4 bases between. The CDR3 has 12 amino acids. CDR3 sequence (DNA): TGTGCCAGCAGCTTAAGGGATGAAAAACTGTTTTTT. Protein product: CASSLRDEKLFF.

In the case of this clone: The identical CDR3 is also encoded by other nucleotide sequences in the sample. CDR3 DNA: TGTGCCAGTAGCCTTCTTTCAGGACAAGAGACCCAGTACTTC. As protein: CASSLLSGQETQYF. This chain connects TRBV9 to TRBJ2-5; D not certain. The germline gives CDR1 SGDLS, CDR2 YYNGEE. V lost 8 bases to trimming and J lost 2 bases, with 16 bases between them. The CDR3 loop spans 14 amino acids.

The V gene is TRBV19, the J gene TRBJ1-5; D gene uncertain. The length of the CDR3 is 13 residues. Trimming pared 5 bases from V and 5 bases from J, leaving 10 bases between. Germline CDR1 LNHDA, CDR2 SQIVND (reference sequence). CDR3 amino acids: CASSLRFDQPQHF. CDR3 DNA sequence: TGTGCCAGTAGTCTGAGGTTCGATCAGCCCCAGCATTTT. The full variable domain, completed using reference TRBV19 and TRBJ1-5, is DGGITQSPKYLFRKEGQNVTLSCEQNLNHDAMYWYRQDPGQGLRLIYYSQIVNDFQKGDIAEGYSVSREKKESFPLTVTSAQKNPTAFYLCASSLRFDQPQHFGDGTRLSIL.

This chain connects TRBV5-4 to TRBJ1-2, with D uncertain. Germline values: CDR1 SGHNT, CDR2 YYREEE (reference sequence). This CDR3 has 14 residues. Trimming left V 0 bases short and J 3 bases short, with 9 bases between. For the CDR3, the DNA is TGTGCCAGCAGCTTGGAAGTTCTGGACTATGGCTACACCTTC. This encodes CASSLEVLDYGYTF.

This rearrangement joins TRBV10-3 to TRBJ1-2; TRBD1 matches 7 bases. CDR1 and CDR2 (germline): ENHRY, SYGVKD. V was clipped by 6 bases and J by 2 bases; unmatched bases: 0. The CDR3 contains 12 residues. The CDR3 loop is CAIRDRNYGYTF. The DNA for the CDR3 is TGTGCCATCAGGGACAGGAACTATGGCTACACCTTC.

This clone occurred once. V usage is TRBV5-1 and J usage is TRBJ2-1; no clear D. The CDR3 length is 14 residues. CDR1 is SGHRS, CDR2 YFSETQ, per germline. Trimming cost V 3 bases and J 6 bases, with 13 bases left between them. CDR3 in amino acids: CASSSRKTVNEQFF. The CDR3 DNA reads as TGCGCCAGCAGCTCCAGGAAAACCGTCAATGAGCAGTTCTTC.